The 27 T cell receptor beta chains below all came from one sample that was sequenced in a study of cytomegalovirus exposure and HLA in healthy donors. The PCR had 60 Vbeta and 13 Jbeta primers. TCRdb's table, derived via immunoSEQ multiplex PCR, lists solely in-frame clones and lacks some. Of about 170,000 clones listed, about 85% are singletons. The sequenced sample consisted of PBMCs. The receptors shown here come from a man younger than 35 in good health and CMV-seropositive.

V and J are TRBV15 and TRBJ1-2; D perhaps matches TRBD1 (6 bases). Germline assignment: CDR1 LNHNV and CDR2 YYDKDF (reference sequence). There are 16 residues in the CDR3. V lost 0 bases and J lost 3, with 14 bases in between. CDR3 amino acids: CATSREAQGIDYGYTF. CDR3 DNA: TGTGCCACCAGCAGAGAGGCACAGGGAATCGACTATGGCTACACCTTC.

The chain couples TRBV19 to TRBJ1-2; TRBD1 matches 7 bases. Trimming at V came to 10 bases and at J to 4 bases, leaving 15 bases not matched to a gene. Germline V gene data show CDR1 as LNHDA and CDR2 as SQIVND (reference sequence). The CDR3 loop spans 15 amino acids. The CDR3 loop is CANSPGLGQAYGYTF. The CDR3 coding sequence is TGTGCCAATAGCCCGGGCCTCGGACAGGCCTATGGCTACACCTTC.

This chain joins TRBV27 and TRBJ1-2; TRBD1 matches at 7 bases. The trim removed 6 bases at V and 4 bases at J, leaving 5 bases unmatched. Germline V gives CDR1 MNHEY, CDR2 SMNVEV (reference sequence). The CDR3 is 13 amino acids. The CDR3 is CASSPTGIYGYTF. In DNA, the CDR3 is TGTGCCAGCAGCCCGACAGGGATCTATGGCTACACCTTC.

V is TRBV30 and J is TRBJ1-1, with a tentative D call TRBD1 (5 bases). The CDR3 length is 14 residues. V was cut by 3 bases and J by 2 bases, with 13 bases left in between. Germline CDR1 reads GTSNPN; CDR2 reads SVGIG (reference sequence). CDR3 residues: CAWRGKQGNTEAFF. The CDR3 DNA is TGTGCCTGGAGGGGTAAGCAGGGAAACACTGAAGCTTTCTTT.

This chain links TRBV7-6 with TRBJ2-7, with TRBD1 as a possible D gene (6 bases). Germline V gene sequence: CDR1 SGHVS, CDR2 FNYEAQ. The CDR3 loop spans 13 amino acids. Trimming took 1 base from V and 4 from J, leaving 8 bases between them. CDR3 coding DNA: TGTGCCAGCAGCTTAGGGACAGAGTACGAGCAGTACTTC. Its translation: CASSLGTEYEQYF.

In this sample, this clone turned up once. The chain combines TRBV6-1 with TRBJ1-5, with D perhaps matching TRBD1 (5 bases). The germline V gene encodes CDR1 MNHNS and CDR2 SASEGT. Trimming removed 3 bases at V and 9 bases at J, with 12 bases between. CDR3 length equals 13 residues. CDR3 sequence: CASSEGSGAPQHF. The CDR3 coding sequence is TGTGCCAGCAGTGAGGGTAGCGGGGCGCCCCAGCATTTT.

The rearrangement uses TRBV7-2 and TRBJ1-5, with no clear D. The CDR3 spans 14 residues. V was shortened by 6 bases and J by 3 bases, with 12 bases between the two germline ends. The germline gives CDR1 SGHTA, CDR2 FQGNSA. CDR3 sequence reads: CASSSRGNNQPQHF. For the CDR3, the DNA is TGTGCCAGCAGTTCACGGGGTAACAATCAGCCCCAGCATTTT.

V and J are TRBV6-1 and TRBJ2-4; 8 bases line up with TRBD2. The CDR3 runs to 12 residues. The J segment lost 5 bases and the V segment lost 6 bases, leaving 0 bases of the junction unmatched. Looked up from germline, CDR1 is MNHNS and CDR2 is SASEGT. The CDR3 loop is CASRGLENIQYF. In DNA form, the CDR3 reads TGTGCCAGCAGGGGACTAGAAAACATTCAGTACTTC.

V usage is TRBV11-3 and J usage is TRBJ1-1, with TRBD1 matching over 8 bases. Germline CDR1 is SGHNT and CDR2 is YENEEA. V was clipped by 5 bases and J by 7 bases; unmatched bases: 12. The CDR3 is 15 residues long. The CDR3 coding sequence is TGTGCCAGCAGCCAAGGGGGCAGGGGGCGCGGTGAAGCTTTCTTT. Encoded protein: CASSQGGRGRGEAFF.

The gene calls are TRBV2 and TRBJ1-2, with 11 nucleotides matching TRBD1. Germline CDR1 is SNHLY and CDR2 is FYNNEI. V lost 8 bases, J lost 2 bases, and 4 bases stayed unmatched. The length of the CDR3 is 14 residues. CDR3 in amino acids: CASPGQGVNYGYTF. In DNA form, the CDR3 reads TGTGCCAGCCCGGGACAGGGGGTCAACTATGGCTACACCTTC.

The chain joins TRBV19 to TRBJ2-4, with D possibly matching TRBD2 (5 bases). V was clipped by 6 bases and J by 1 base, with 13 bases between them. CDR1 is LNHDA, CDR2 SQIVND, per germline (reference sequence). CDR3 length: 15 residues. DNA of the CDR3: TGTGCCAGTAGCAGACTACCTGGGGCCAAAAACATTCAGTACTTC. Translated: CASSRLPGAKNIQYF.

The chain combines TRBV7-2 with TRBJ2-3, with 11 nucleotides matching TRBD2. The CDR3 is made up of 16 amino acids. Germline-derived CDR1 and CDR2 are SGHTA and FQGNSA. Trimming cost V 5 bases and J 0 bases; bases outside gene matches: 4. CDR3 residues: CASSERTSGSTDTQYF. Written as DNA, the CDR3 is TGTGCCAGCAGCGAACGGACTAGCGGGAGCACAGATACGCAGTATTTT.

The CDR3 protein is CASSLGIGTGKYEQYF. DNA for the CDR3: TGTGCCAGCAGCTTAGGCATCGGGACAGGGAAGTACGAGCAGTACTTC. J is TRBJ2-7 and V is TRBV7-2; 9 bases agree with TRBD1. Germline V CDR1 and CDR2: SGHTA, FQGNSA. CDR3 length: 16 residues. V shed 1 base and J 4 bases; nucleotides not matched to a gene: 8.

The chain carries TRBV27 and TRBJ2-1, with D hard to call. V dropped 8 bases and J dropped 4 bases, with 9 bases sitting between them. CDR3 length equals 12 residues. Germline CDR1 is MNHEY and CDR2 is SMNVEV (reference sequence). For the CDR3, the DNA is TGTGCCAGCTCCGGAGATTACAATGAGCAGTTCTTC. Protein product: CASSGDYNEQFF.

The chain employs TRBV25-1 and TRBJ2-5, with D perhaps matching TRBD1 (6 bases). Germline loops: CDR1 MGHDK, CDR2 SYGVNS. V shed 3 bases and J shed 1 base, with 9 bases lying between them. The CDR3 covers 14 residues. As DNA, the CDR3 is TGTGCCAGCAGTGAGACAGGCCCCCAAGAGACCCAGTACTTC. The encoded protein is CASSETGPQETQYF.

This clone showed up just a few times. V gene TRBV29-1 combines with J gene TRBJ2-2; 7 bases are shared with TRBD1. The V gene end was trimmed by 5 bases and the J gene end by 1 base; junction bases not matched to a gene: 4. Germline lookup yields CDR1 SQVTM and CDR2 ANQGSEA. The CDR3 extends over 14 amino acids. The chain's CDR3 is CSVIGQVNTGELFF. In DNA form, the CDR3 reads TGCAGCGTTATTGGACAGGTGAACACCGGGGAGCTGTTTTTT.

In regard to this clone: Compared with germline, one end of the junction differs, possibly owing to a read error. The chain joins TRBV7-9 to TRBJ1-5; a possible D gene is TRBD1 (6 bases). The CDR3 consists of 15 residues. Germline V gene data show CDR1 as SEHNR and CDR2 as FQNEAQ (reference sequence). CDR3 sequence reads: CSSSLGGGSAQPQHF. The CDR3 DNA reads TGTTCCAGCAGCTTAGGGGGGGGGAGCGCGCAGCCCCAGCATTTT. Full variable domain (missing parts from reference TRBV7-9 and TRBJ1-5): DTGVSQNPRHKITKRGQNVTFRCDPISEHNRLYWYRQTLGQGPEFLTYFQNEAQLEKSRLLSDRFSAERPKGSFSTLEIQRTEQGDSAMYLCSSSLGGGSAQPQHFGDGTRLSIL.

This chain uses TRBV18 with TRBJ2-7, with 8 bases aligning to TRBD1. The V segment lost 3 bases and the J segment 3 bases; nucleotides outside the gene matches: 4. This CDR3 region has 14 residues. Germline V gene lookup returns CDR1 KGHSH and CDR2 LQKENI. The CDR3 DNA reads as TGTGCCAGCTCACCCGGGACAGGAGGCTACGAGCAGTACTTC. It is translated as CASSPGTGGYEQYF.

V gene TRBV4-3 combines with J gene TRBJ2-1; possible D gene TRBD2, 7 bases. Trimming removed 0 bases from V and 7 bases from J, with 16 bases in between. This CDR3 spans 16 amino acids. Germline loops: CDR1 LGHNA, CDR2 YSLEER. The CDR3 region is CASSQDMRGPGNEQFF. The CDR3 coding sequence is TGCGCCAGCAGCCAAGATATGCGGGGGCCGGGGAATGAGCAGTTCTTC.

This clone has a single count. The chain employs TRBV11-2 and TRBJ2-5; 12 bases match TRBD1. The CDR3 runs 15 residues. Germline assignment: CDR1 SGHAT and CDR2 FQNNGV. V dropped 3 bases and J dropped 5; count of bases not matched to a gene: 4. CDR3 amino acids: CASSFGTGGGETQYF. Written as DNA, the CDR3 is TGTGCCAGCAGCTTTGGGACAGGGGGCGGCGAGACCCAGTACTTC.

The chain uses TRBV7-9 and TRBJ2-7; TRBD1 aligns across 10 bases. The CDR3 loop spans 16 amino acids. Trimming at V came to 5 bases and at J to 5 bases, leaving 12 bases not matched to a gene. In germline, CDR1 is SEHNR, CDR2 FQNEAQ (reference sequence). The CDR3 loop is CASSGRDRGFSNEQYF. The CDR3, as DNA: TGTGCCAGCAGCGGCCGGGACAGGGGATTTTCCAACGAGCAGTACTTC.

This chain's CDR3 is CASSPDRAGYTF. CDR3 sequence (DNA): TGTGCCAGCAGCCCGGACAGGGCAGGCTACACCTTC. The chain uses TRBV7-2 and TRBJ1-2; 8 bases align to TRBD1. Per germline, CDR1 SGHTA and CDR2 FQGNSA. The CDR3 contains 12 residues. The V segment lost 5 bases and the J segment 8 bases; nucleotides outside the gene matches: 4. Combining the CDR3 with reference TRBV7-2 and TRBJ1-2 gives the whole variable domain GAGVSQSPSNKVTEKGKDVELRCDPISGHTALYWYRQSLGQGLEFLIYFQGNSAPDKSGLPSDRFSAERTGGSVSTLTIQRTQQEDSAVYLCASSPDRAGYTFGSGTRLTVV.

The chain is built from TRBV6-4 and TRBJ2-3; the D gene is possibly TRBD2 (6 bases). Trimming removed 4 bases at V and 4 bases at J, with 18 bases between. CDR3 length: 16 residues. The germline CDR1 and CDR2 sequences are MRHNA and SNTAGT. As DNA, the CDR3 is TGTGCCAGCAGTGTTTCTAGCGCCCCTGGGGCAGATACGCAGTATTTT. Residues: CASSVSSAPGADTQYF.

The rearrangement joins TRBV19 to TRBJ1-5, with 7 bases matching TRBD1. With V trimmed by 6 bases and J by 0 bases, 5 bases remained unmatched. CDR1 and CDR2 from the germline V gene are LNHDA and SQIVND (reference sequence). This CDR3 comprises 15 residues. The CDR3 reads CASSPRDSSNQPQHF. In DNA, the CDR3 is TGTGCCAGTAGCCCGAGGGACAGTAGCAATCAGCCCCAGCATTTT.

This sequence joins TRBV18 and TRBJ1-2; possible D gene TRBD1, 5 bases. Trimming removed 3 bases from V and 3 bases from J, with 14 bases in between. This CDR3 region has 15 residues. Germline loops: CDR1 KGHSH, CDR2 LQKENI. The CDR3 DNA follows: TGTGCCAGCTCACCCGGGCCTCGGGGGGACTATGGCTACACCTTC. Its translation is CASSPGPRGDYGYTF.

The CDR3 protein is CASSDGTGGGGTEAFF. CDR3 coding DNA: TGTGCCAGCAGTGATGGGACAGGGGGGGGAGGCACTGAAGCTTTCTTT. The gene calls are TRBV6-1 and TRBJ1-1, with 11 positions matching TRBD1. CDR1 is MNHNS and CDR2 is SASEGT in the germline V gene. After removal of 3 bases from V and 4 bases from J, the junction contained 7 bases not matched to a gene. This CDR3 is 16 amino acids long.

CDR3 sequence reads: CASSQGAEAFF. In DNA form, the CDR3 reads TGTGCCAGCAGTCAGGGGGCTGAAGCTTTCTTT. This sequence joins TRBV6-5 and TRBJ1-1; 7 positions agree with TRBD1. V lost 5 bases, J lost 6 bases, and 0 bases stayed unmatched. The germline gives CDR1 MNHEY, CDR2 SVGAGI. The CDR3 totals 11 residues.